This TCR beta chain was found in a study of blood T cell repertoires in COVID-19. As for the study in general: COVID-19 samples collected from the United States, Italy and Spain covered acute and convalescent phases.

TCRdb's table, derived via immunoSEQ multiplex PCR, lists solely in-frame clones and lacks some. Here the sample spans around 86,000 clones, around nine tenths being singletons. This sequence was found in a woman of 80 years or more with acute or convalescent COVID-19. The sequenced sample was peripheral blood.

CDR3 residues: CASSLAGDTEAFF. Written as DNA, the CDR3 is TGTGCCAGCAGCTTAGCAGGGGACACTGAAGCTTTCTTT. The chain has TRBV7-9 and TRBJ1-1, with D perhaps matching TRBD1 (5 bases). This CDR3 is built from 13 residues. The ends were cut back, 0 bases at V and 3 bases at J, with 5 bases in the middle. CDR1 is SEHNR, CDR2 FQNEAQ, per germline (reference sequence).